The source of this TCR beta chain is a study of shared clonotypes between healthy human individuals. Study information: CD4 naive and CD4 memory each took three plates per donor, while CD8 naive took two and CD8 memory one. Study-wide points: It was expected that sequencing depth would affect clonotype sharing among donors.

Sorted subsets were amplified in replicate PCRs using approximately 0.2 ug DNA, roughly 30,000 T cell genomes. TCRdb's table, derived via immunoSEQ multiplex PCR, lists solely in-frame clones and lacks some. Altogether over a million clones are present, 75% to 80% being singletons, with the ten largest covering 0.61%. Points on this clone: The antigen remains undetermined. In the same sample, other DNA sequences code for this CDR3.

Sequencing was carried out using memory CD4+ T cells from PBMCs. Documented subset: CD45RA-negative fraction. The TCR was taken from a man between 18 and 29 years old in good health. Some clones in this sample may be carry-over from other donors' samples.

In nucleotides, the CDR3 is TGTGCCAGCAGTCCGCCGGGGGCAGATACGCAGTATTTT. Translated: CASSPPGADTQYF. The chain is built from TRBV28 and TRBJ2-3; D is possibly TRBD2 (6 bases). This CDR3 comprises 13 residues. Looked up from germline, CDR1 is MDHEN and CDR2 is SYDVKM. The germline V and J ends were trimmed by 5 bases and 4 bases, with 10 bases remaining between them. Full variable domain (missing parts from reference TRBV28 and TRBJ2-3): DVKVTQSSRYLVKRTGEKVFLECVQDMDHENMFWYRQDPGLGLRLIYFSYDVKMKEKGDIPEGYSVSREKKERFSLILESASTNQTSMYLCASSPPGADTQYFGPGTRLTVL.